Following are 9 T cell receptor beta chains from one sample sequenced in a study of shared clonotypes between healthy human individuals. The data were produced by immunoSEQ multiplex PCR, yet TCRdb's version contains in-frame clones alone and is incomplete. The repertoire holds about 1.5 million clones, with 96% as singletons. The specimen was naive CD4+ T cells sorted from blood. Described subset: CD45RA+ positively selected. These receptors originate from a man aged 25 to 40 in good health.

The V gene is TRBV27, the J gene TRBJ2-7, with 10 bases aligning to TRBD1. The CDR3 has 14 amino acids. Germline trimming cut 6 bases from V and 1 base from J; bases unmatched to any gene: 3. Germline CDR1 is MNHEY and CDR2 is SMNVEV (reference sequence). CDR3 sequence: CASSSDRGSYEQYF. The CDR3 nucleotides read TGTGCCAGCAGCTCGGACAGGGGGTCCTACGAGCAGTACTTC.

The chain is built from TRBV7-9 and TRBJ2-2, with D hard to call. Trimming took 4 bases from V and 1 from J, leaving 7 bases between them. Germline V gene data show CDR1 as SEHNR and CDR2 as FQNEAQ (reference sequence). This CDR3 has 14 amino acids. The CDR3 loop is CASSSRQNTGELFF. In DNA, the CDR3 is TGTGCCAGCAGCTCCCGACAGAACACCGGGGAGCTGTTTTTT.

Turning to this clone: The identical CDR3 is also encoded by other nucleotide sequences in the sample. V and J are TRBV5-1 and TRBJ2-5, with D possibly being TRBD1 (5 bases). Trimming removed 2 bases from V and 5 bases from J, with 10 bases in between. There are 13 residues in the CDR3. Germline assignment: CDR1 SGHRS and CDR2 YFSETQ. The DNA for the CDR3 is TGCGCCAGCAGCTTTCAGGGTTCCGAGACCCAGTACTTC. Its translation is CASSFQGSETQYF.

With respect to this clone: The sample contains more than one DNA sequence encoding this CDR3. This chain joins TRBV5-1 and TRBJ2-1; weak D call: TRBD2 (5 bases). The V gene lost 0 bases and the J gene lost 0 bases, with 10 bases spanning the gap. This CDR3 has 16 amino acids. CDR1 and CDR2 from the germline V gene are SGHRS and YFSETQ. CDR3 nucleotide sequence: TGCGCCAGCAGCTTGGGGGCAAGCGGCTCCTACAATGAGCAGTTCTTC. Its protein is CASSLGASGSYNEQFF.

CDR3 sequence reads: CASSVNRDQPQHF. CDR3 in DNA: TGTGCCAGCAGCGTAAACAGGGATCAGCCCCAGCATTTT. The chain links TRBV7-7 to TRBJ1-5; D is perhaps TRBD1 (6 bases). Trimming pared 5 bases from V and 5 bases from J, leaving 10 bases between. Germline CDR1 reads SSHAT; CDR2 reads FNYEAQ (reference sequence). The CDR3 runs to 13 residues.

CDR3 sequence (DNA): TGTGCCAGCAGCTTGGACAGGTACTCCTACGAGCAGTACTTC. It is translated as CASSLDRYSYEQYF. V usage is TRBV5-8 and J usage is TRBJ2-7; D might be TRBD1 (5 bases). Germline V gene lookup returns CDR1 SGHTS and CDR2 YDEGEE. V lost 0 bases and J lost 0, with 7 bases in between. This CDR3 contains 14 residues. Full variable domain (remainder filled in from reference TRBV5-8 and TRBJ2-7): EAGVTQSPTHLIKTRGQQATLRCSPISGHTSVYWYQQALGLGLQFLLWYDEGEERNRGNFPPRFSGRQFPNYSSELNVNALELEDSALYLCASSLDRYSYEQYFGPGTRLTVT.

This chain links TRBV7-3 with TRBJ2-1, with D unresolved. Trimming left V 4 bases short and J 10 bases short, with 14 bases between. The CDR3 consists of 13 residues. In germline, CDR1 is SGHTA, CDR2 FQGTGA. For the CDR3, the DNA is TGTGCCAGCAGCTCTACATGGGTTGGGGAGCAGTTCTTC. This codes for CASSSTWVGEQFF. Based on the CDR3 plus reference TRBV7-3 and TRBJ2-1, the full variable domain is GAGVSQTPSNKVTEKGKYVELRCDPISGHTALYWYRQSLGQGPEFLIYFQGTGAADDSGLPNDRFFAVRPEGSVSTLKIQRTERGDSAVYLCASSSTWVGEQFFGPGTRLTVL.

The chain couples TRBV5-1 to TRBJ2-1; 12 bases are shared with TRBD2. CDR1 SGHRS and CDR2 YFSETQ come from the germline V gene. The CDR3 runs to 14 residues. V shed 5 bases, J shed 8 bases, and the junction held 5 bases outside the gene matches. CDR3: CASRSTSGSHEQFF. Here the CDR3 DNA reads TGCGCCAGCAGATCGACTAGCGGGAGCCATGAGCAGTTCTTC.

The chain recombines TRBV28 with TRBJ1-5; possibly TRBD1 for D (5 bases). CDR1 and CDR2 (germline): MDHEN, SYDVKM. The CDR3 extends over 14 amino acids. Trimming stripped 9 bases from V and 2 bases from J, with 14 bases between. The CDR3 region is CASTRGGGNQPQHF. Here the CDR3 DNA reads TGTGCCAGTACAAGGGGTGGCGGCAATCAGCCCCAGCATTTT. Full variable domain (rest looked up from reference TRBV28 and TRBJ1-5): DVKVTQSSRYLVKRTGEKVFLECVQDMDHENMFWYRQDPGLGLRLIYFSYDVKMKEKGDIPEGYSVSREKKERFSLILESASTNQTSMYLCASTRGGGNQPQHFGDGTRLSIL.